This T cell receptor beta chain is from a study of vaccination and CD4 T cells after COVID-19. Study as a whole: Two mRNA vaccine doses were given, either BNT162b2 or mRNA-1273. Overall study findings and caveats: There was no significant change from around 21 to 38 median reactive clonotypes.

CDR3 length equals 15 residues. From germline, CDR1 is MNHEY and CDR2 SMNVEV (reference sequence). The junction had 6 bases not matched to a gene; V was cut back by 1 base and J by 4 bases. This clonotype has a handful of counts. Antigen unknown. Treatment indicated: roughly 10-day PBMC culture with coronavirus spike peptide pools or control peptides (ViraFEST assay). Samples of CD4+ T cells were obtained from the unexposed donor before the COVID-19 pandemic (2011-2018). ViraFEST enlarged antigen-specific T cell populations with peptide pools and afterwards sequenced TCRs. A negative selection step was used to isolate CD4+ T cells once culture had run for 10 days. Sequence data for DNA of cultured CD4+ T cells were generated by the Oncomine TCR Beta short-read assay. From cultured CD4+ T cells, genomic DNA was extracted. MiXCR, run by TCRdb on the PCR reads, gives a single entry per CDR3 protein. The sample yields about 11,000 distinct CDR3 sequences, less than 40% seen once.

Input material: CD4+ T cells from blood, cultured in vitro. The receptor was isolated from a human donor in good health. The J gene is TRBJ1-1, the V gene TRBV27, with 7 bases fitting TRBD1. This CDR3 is CASSLYPTGATEAFF. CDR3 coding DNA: TGTGCCAGCAGTTTATACCCCACAGGGGCCACTGAAGCTTTCTTT.